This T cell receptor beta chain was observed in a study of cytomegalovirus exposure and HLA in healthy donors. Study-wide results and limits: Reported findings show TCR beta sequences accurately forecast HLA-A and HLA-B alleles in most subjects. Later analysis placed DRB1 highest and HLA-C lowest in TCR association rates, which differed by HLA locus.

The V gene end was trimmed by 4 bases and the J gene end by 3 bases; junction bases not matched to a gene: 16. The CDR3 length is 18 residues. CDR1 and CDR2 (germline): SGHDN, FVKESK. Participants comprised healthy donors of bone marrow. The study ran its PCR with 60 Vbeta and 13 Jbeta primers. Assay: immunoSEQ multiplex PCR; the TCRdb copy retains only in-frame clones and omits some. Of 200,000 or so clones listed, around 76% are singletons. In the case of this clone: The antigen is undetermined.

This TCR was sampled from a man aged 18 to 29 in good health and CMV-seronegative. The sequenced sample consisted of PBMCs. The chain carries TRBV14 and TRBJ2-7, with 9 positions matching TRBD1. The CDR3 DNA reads TGTGCCAGCAGCCCCATGGGGGGTTTGGGACAGGGTTACTACGAGCAGTACTTC. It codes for CASSPMGGLGQGYYEQYF.